This T cell receptor beta chain was retrieved from a study of cytomegalovirus exposure and HLA in healthy donors. V lost 7 bases, J lost 2 bases, and 10 bases stayed unmatched. The CDR3 consists of 15 residues. The assay was immunoSEQ multiplex PCR, and TCRdb's table has in-frame clones only and misses some. The sample has over 50,000 clones, about 96% seen once; the top ten hold 0.95% to 1.5%. Specimen: PBMCs. The TCR sequence derives from a young woman in good health and CMV-seronegative. J is TRBJ1-2 and V is TRBV23-1; 7 bases agree with TRBD1. TRBV23-1 is filed as an ORF, its function uncertain. The CDR3, as DNA: TGCGCCAGCACCCAAGGGGGCGGAAAGAACTATGGCTACACCTTC. It is translated as CASTQGGGKNYGYTF.